Shown below are 2 T cell receptor beta chains from a single sample sequenced in a study of CD8+ T cells in alopecia areata. RNA extraction and reverse transcription yielded cDNA as sequencing template. Only in-frame clones appear in the TCRdb table, and some are missing; sequencing was by immunoSEQ multiplex PCR. The sample records roughly 150,000 clones, approximately 60% being singletons. Source material: CD8+ T cells sorted from blood. The receptors were gathered from a human donor in good health.

V usage is TRBV30 and J usage is TRBJ2-7; TRBD2 agrees at 10 bases. Germline V gene sequence: CDR1 GTSNPN, CDR2 SVGIG (reference sequence). Unmatched junction bases numbered 17, after V lost 4 bases and J lost 2 bases. The CDR3 is 18 residues long. The CDR3 DNA reads TGTGCCTGGACCCCAGCGGGAGGGCCTCTTCTTGGACCCTACGAGCAGTACTTC. Translating it yields CAWTPAGGPLLGPYEQYF.

About this clone: One end of the junction does not line up with germline, which may come from a read error. This chain uses TRBV4-1 with TRBJ1-1; D gene unclear. This CDR3 contains 14 residues. Germline V lookup: CDR1 MGHRA, CDR2 YSYEKL. The CDR3 sequence is CASSQFSRNPEAFF. CDR3 sequence (DNA): TGCGCCAGCAGCCAATTCTCGAGGAACCCTGAAGCTTTCTTT.